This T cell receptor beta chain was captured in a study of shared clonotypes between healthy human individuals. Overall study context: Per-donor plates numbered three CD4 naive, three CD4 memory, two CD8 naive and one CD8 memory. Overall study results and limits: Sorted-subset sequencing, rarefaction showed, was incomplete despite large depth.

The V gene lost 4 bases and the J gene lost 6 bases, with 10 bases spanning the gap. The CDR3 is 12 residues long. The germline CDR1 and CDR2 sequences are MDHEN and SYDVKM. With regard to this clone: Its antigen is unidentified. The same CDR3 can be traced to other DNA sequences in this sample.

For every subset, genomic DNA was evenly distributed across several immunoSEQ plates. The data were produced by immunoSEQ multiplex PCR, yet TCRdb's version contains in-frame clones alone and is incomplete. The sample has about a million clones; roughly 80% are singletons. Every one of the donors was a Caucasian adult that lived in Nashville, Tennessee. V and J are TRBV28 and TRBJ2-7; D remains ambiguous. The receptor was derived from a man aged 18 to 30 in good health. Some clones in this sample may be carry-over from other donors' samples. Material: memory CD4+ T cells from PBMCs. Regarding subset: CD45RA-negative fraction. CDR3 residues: CASSSSGPEQYF. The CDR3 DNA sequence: TGTGCCAGCAGTTCCTCTGGCCCCGAGCAGTACTTC. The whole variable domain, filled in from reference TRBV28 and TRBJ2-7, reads DVKVTQSSRYLVKRTGEKVFLECVQDMDHENMFWYRQDPGLGLRLIYFSYDVKMKEKGDIPEGYSVSREKKERFSLILESASTNQTSMYLCASSSSGPEQYFGPGTRLTVT.